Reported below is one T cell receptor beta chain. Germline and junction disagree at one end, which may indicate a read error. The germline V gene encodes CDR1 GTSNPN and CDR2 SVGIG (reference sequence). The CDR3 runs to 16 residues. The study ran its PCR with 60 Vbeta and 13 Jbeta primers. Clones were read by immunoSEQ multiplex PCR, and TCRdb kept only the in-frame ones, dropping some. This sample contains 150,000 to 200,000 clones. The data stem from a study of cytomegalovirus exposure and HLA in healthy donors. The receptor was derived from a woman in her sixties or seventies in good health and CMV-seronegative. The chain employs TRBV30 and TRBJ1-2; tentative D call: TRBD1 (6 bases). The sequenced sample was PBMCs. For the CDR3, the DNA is TGTGCCTGGAGCCATGGGGGGGGCCGCCCCCTGATGCTGGAGTCCTTC. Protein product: CAWSHGGGRPLMLESF.